This T cell receptor (beta chain) stems from a study of blood T cell repertoires in COVID-19. Study summary: The samples span acute and convalescent COVID-19 from the United States, Italy and Spain. PBMCs, B-cell-depleted T cells, or T cells were the source of the cDNA or gDNA that made up the material.

In the authors' methods: Reference gene primer amplification gave estimated nucleated cell counts. The assay was immunoSEQ multiplex PCR, and TCRdb's table has in-frame clones only and misses some. V, J and clone size are those of that table, while D and trimming were read from the DNA. This sample yields some 49,000 clones, of which over 90% are seen a single time; about 1% belongs to the top ten. The CDR3 consists of 15 residues. Per germline, CDR1 MNHEY and CDR2 SMNVEV (reference sequence). V shed 4 bases and J shed 1 base, with 13 bases lying between them. Material for sequencing was peripheral blood. The genes are TRBV27 and TRBJ1-1; maybe TRBD1 (5 bases). The TCR comes from a man aged 55 to 70 with COVID-19, enrolled during active disease. The CDR3 loop reads CASSSLSRANTEAFF. The CDR3 bases are TGTGCCAGCAGTTCCCTTTCCAGGGCGAACACTGAAGCTTTCTTT.